This TCR beta chain derives from a study of T cell responses to AZD1222 COVID-19 vaccine (dated by TCRdb to about 2021). Notes on the research overall: A total of more than 230 trial participants underwent TCR sequencing, of whom 200 to 220 received two doses of AZD1222 and around 26 received two doses of the MenACWY control vaccine. Trial participants were enrolled into age subgroups of 18-55, 56-69 and 70-plus years, which contained approximately 150, 30 and 60 TCR-sequenced participants, respectively. What the work shows at the level of the full study, not this receptor alone: Because no day 14 peak-response samples were available, repertoires were characterized only after the peak T cell response. After two AZD1222 doses, both the breadth and the depth of spike-specific TCRs were significantly higher than at day 0 and than in MenACWY recipients. The 56-69-year group was small, and its depth increase did not reach significance, likely because of low power. Participants were mostly white British and included more females than males, and it was suggested by the authors that clonal diversity may have been underestimated. Epitopes outside the regions mutated in the B.1.351 and B.1.1.7 variants were reportedly recognized by nearly half of the unique spike-specific TCRs. The vaccine-associated CD4 TCRs covered the entire spike protein, and the dominant responses fell in regions 160-218 and 743-854. Conclusions about previously exposed vaccinees are limited, since just five to seven AZD1222 recipients were seropositive for SARS-CoV-2 at baseline.

The CDR3 regions of human TCRbeta chains were analyzed by immunosequencing. In the source study's methods: Repertoire TCRs were matched against a reference library of SARS-CoV-2-specific TCRs generated with the MIRA antigen-specificity platform. Breadth was defined as the fraction of unique TCRs that were SARS-CoV-2-associated. Depth was defined as the fraction of total T cells that were SARS-CoV-2-associated. Using the MIRA data, each spike-specific TCR was mapped to the spike region that the TCR reacts to and placed in a CD4 or CD8 class. Log10-transformed breadth and depth values were compared by one-way ANOVA with Sidak's multiple comparisons tests. This immuneACCESS table, as held by TCRdb, lists in-frame sequences with V and J called but not all clones. Of the missing ones, under half trace to an unresolved V gene in checked studies; the others have no known cause. That table furnishes V, J and clone size, whereas the DNA furnished D and trimming. Across this sample there are around 47,000 clones, with about four fifths seen only once. Roughly 20% of the sample belongs to the ten largest clones.

V is reduced by 4 bases and J by 3 bases, leaving a spacing of 15 bases between them. The CDR3 goes from the cysteine to the phenylalanine over 15 residues. CDR3 DNA only is kept here, 45 bases in frame from base 1. As encoded in the germline V gene (reference sequence), CDR1 is SGHAT while CDR2 is FQDESV. Turning to this clone: It lacks a known antigen. Base-call qualities are not available, and no considerably larger clone is one nucleotide away.

Explained via the paper, the time point label denotes: about 28 days (+/-7) after the second vaccine dose. The treatment or condition label on this specimen signifies: meningococcal conjugate vaccine given as trial control. The vaccinee samples were drawn from two UK trials, COV001 and COV002, one of which was a single-blind randomized controlled phase 2/3 trial testing AZD1222 (ChAdOx1 nCoV-19) in healthy adults. For TCRbeta chain sequencing, PBMC samples were collected from trial participants at day 0 and at day 28 after the second dose. Sequencing used peripheral blood, obtained 28 days after the second dose of the MenACWY control vaccine. This receptor was obtained from an adult who received the MenACWY meningococcal vaccine as a control. The chain employs TRBV11-1 and TRBJ1-1; the D gene is perhaps TRBD1, from 6 matching bases. In nucleotides, the sequence is TGTGCCAGCAGCTCCTACAGGGCCGAGGACACTGAAGCTTTCTTT. This codes for CASSSYRAEDTEAFF.